This is a list of T cell receptor beta chains from one sample in a study of shared clonotypes between healthy human individuals. Sequencing used immunoSEQ multiplex PCR; TCRdb keeps in-frame clones, though not all of them. The sample contains a few million clones, about nine tenths of which appear only once. What was sequenced was naive CD4+ T cells from PBMCs. Receptor source: a man in his late teens or twenties in good health. Some clones in this sample may be carry-over from other donors' samples. Each CDR3 is given with its conserved first and last residue. Size is omitted from some rows. Given values are once, few, many or a class for expanded clones.

. | TRBV19 | CASREIGEAVRAFF
. | TRBV5-6 | CASSFRGATGELFF
. | TRBV19 | CASSMGTDTQYF
. | TRBV7-2 | CASSLRGTAYYNEQFF
few | TRBV7-9 | CASSFGQAMNTEAFF
. | TRBV28 | CASSLYRRGGEKLFF
. | TRBV30 | CAWSPPIATRDYEQYF
. | TRBV7-2 | CASSLAGGTGPRGDTQYF
. | TRBV4-1 | CASSQGTGNEVTQYF
. | TRBV7-3 | CASSPSGVAQETQYF
. | TRBV6-6 | CASSSRDGRPAGEAFF
. | TRBV28 | CAITGAGELFF